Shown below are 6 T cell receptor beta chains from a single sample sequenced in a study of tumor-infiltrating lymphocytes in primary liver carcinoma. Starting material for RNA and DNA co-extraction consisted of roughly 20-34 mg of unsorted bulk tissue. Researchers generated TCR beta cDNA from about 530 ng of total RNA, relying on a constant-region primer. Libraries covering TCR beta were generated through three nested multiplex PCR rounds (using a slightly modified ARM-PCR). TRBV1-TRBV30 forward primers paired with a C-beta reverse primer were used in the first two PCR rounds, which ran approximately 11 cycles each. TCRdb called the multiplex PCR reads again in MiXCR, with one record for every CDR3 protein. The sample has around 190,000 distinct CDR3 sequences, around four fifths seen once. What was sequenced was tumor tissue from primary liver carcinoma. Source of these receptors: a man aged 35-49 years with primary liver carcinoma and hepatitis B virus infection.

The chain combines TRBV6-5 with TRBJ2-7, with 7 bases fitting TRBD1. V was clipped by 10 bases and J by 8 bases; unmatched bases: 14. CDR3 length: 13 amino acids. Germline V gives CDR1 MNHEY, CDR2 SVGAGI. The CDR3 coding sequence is TGTGCCACCAGGGGGACAGACGAGTACCAGCAGTACTTC. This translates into CATRGTDEYQQYF.

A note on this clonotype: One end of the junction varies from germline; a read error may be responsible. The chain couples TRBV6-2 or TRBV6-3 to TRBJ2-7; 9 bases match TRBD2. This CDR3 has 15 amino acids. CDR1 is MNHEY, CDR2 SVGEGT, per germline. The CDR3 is CANNTPTSGGYEQYF. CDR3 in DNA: TGTGCCAACAACACTCCGACTAGCGGAGGGTACGAGCAGTATTTC.

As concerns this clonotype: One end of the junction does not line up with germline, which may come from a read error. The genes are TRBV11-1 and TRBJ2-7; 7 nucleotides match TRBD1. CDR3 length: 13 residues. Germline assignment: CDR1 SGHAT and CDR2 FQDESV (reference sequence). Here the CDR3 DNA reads TGTTCCAGCAGGGGGAAGCGGTCTTACGAGCAGTACTTC. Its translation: CSSRGKRSYEQYF.

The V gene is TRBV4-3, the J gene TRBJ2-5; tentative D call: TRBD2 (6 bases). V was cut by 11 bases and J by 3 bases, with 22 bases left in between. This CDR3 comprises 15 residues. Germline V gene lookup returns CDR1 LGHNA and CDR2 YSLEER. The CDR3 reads CAYSYAGTSEETQYF. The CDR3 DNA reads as TGCGCCTACAGCTACGCCGGGACTTCTGAAGAGACCCAGTACTTC.

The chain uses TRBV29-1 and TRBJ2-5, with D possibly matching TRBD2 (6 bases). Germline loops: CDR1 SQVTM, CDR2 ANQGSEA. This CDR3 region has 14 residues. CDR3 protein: CRCHVGAGQETQYF. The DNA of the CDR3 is TGCAGATGTCACGTCGGGGCGGGGCAAGAGACCCAGTACTTC.

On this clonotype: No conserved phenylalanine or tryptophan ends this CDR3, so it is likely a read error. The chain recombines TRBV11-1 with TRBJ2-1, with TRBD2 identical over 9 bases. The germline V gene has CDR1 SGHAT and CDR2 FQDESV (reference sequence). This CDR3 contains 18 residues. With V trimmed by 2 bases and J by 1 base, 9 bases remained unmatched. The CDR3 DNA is TGTGCCAGCAGCTTATACCCCTCTGCGGGAGGGTCCTACAATGAGCAGTTCCTC. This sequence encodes CASSLYPSAGGSYNEQFL.